This T cell receptor (beta chain) was recovered during a study of blood T cell repertoires in COVID-19. Looking at the study overall: In each case, the material was cDNA or gDNA derived from T cells, B-cell-depleted T cells, or PBMCs.

The CDR3 covers 14 residues. V was clipped by 4 bases and J by 0 bases, with 6 bases between them. CDR1 and CDR2 from the germline V gene are MRHNA and SNTAGT. The authors' processing: For nucleated cells, counts were estimated from reference gene primer amplification. Libraries were prepared by immunoSEQ multiplex PCR; TCRdb keeps only in-frame clonotypes and omits some of them. V and J calls and clone size are copied from that table; D and trimming were computed from the DNA. This sample carries hundreds of thousands of clones, more than 70% of them seen once, and the ten largest clones take about 1.2%.

This receptor was identified in a man aged 40-50 years with acute or convalescent COVID-19. The chain joins TRBV6-4 to TRBJ2-2; D uncertain. Source material: peripheral blood. CDR3 nucleotide sequence: TGTGCCAGCAGTGCGGAGCCGAACACCGGGGAGCTGTTTTTT. The encoded protein is CASSAEPNTGELFF.